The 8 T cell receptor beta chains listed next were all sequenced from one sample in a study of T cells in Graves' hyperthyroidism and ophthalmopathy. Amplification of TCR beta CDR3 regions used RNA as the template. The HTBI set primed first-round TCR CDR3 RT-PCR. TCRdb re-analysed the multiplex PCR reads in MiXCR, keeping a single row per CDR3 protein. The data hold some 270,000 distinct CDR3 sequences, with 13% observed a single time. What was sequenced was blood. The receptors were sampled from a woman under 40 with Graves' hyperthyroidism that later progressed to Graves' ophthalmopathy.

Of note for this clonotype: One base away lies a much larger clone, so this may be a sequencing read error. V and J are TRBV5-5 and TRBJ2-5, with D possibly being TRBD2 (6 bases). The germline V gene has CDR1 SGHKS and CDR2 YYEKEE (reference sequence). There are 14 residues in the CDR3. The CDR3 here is CTSSWGGAGETQYF. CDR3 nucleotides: TGTACCAGCAGCTGGGGAGGAGCGGGAGAGACCCAGTACTTC.

The CDR3 DNA reads as TGTGCCAGCAGCCAAGTGGACGGAGGCGCTGATACGCAGTATTTT. This codes for CASSQVDGGADTQYF. The chain has TRBV4-2 and TRBJ2-3; D perhaps matches TRBD2 (5 bases). The CDR3 length is 15 residues. Germline assignment: CDR1 LGHNA and CDR2 YNFKEQ. The V end was cut by 1 base, the J end by 6 bases, with 14 bases between.

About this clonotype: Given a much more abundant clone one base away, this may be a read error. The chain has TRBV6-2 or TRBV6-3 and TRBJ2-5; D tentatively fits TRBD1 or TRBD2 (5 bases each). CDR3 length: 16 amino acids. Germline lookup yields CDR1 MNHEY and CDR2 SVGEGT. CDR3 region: CASSYFRGPLSETQYF. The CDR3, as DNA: TGTGCCAGCAGCTACTTCCGGGGCCCCCTGTCGGAGACCCAGTACTTC.

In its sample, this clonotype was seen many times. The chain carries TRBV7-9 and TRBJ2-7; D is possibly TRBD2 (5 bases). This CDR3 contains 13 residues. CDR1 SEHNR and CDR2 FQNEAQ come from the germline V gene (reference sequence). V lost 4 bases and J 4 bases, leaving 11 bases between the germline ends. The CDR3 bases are TGTGCCAGCAGCTCGGGGTTAGGGTACGAGCAGTACTTC. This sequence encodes CASSSGLGYEQYF.

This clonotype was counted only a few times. The CDR3 region has the DNA TGCAGTGCTACCACATGGGGTCAGTACGAGCAGTACTTC. The encoded protein is CSATTWGQYEQYF. This chain links TRBV20-1 with TRBJ2-7; D is uncertain. V shed 4 bases and J shed 4 bases, with 14 bases lying between them. CDR1 is DFQATT, CDR2 SNEGSKA, per germline (reference sequence). The CDR3 runs 13 residues.

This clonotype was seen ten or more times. As DNA, the CDR3 is TGTGCCAGCAGCTTGGCGGACAGGGATCCCTATGGCTACACCTTC. It is translated as CASSLADRDPYGYTF. The chain uses TRBV7-2 and TRBJ1-2; 8 nucleotides align to TRBD1. CDR1 is SGHTA and CDR2 is FQGNSA in the germline V gene. The V gene end was trimmed by 3 bases and the J gene end by 4 bases; junction bases not matched to a gene: 7. The CDR3 sequence is 15 residues long.

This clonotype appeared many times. The CDR3 spells CASSRLPGQGPNEQFF. In nucleotides, the CDR3 is TGTGCCAGCAGTCGGCTCCCGGGACAGGGGCCCAATGAGCAGTTCTTC. This rearrangement joins TRBV27 to TRBJ2-1; 10 bases line up with TRBD1. V shed 5 bases and J 6 bases; nucleotides not matched to a gene: 10. Germline lookup yields CDR1 MNHEY and CDR2 SMNVEV (reference sequence). The length of the CDR3 is 16 residues.

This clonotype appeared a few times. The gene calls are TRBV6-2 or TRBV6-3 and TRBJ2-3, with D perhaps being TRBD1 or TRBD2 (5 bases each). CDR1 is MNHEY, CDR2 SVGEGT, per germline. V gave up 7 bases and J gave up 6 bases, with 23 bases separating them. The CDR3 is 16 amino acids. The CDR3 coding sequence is TGTGCCAGCAATAACAGACCGGGACCCGCTCAGGATACGCAGTATTTT. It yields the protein CASNNRPGPAQDTQYF.